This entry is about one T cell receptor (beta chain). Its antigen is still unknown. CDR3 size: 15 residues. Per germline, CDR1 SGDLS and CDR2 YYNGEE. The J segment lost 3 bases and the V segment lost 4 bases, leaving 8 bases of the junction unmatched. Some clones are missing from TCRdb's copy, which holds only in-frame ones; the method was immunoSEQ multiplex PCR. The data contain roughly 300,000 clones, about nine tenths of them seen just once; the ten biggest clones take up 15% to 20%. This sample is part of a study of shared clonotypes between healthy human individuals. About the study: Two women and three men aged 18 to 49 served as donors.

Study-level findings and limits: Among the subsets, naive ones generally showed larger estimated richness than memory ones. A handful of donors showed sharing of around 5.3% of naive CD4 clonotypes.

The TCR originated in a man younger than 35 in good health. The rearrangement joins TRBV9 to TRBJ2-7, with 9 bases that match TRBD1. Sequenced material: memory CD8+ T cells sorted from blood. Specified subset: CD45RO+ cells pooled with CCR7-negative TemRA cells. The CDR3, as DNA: TGTGCCAGCAGCTTCCGGGACAGGGAGTACTACGAGCAGTACTTC. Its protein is CASSFRDREYYEQYF.